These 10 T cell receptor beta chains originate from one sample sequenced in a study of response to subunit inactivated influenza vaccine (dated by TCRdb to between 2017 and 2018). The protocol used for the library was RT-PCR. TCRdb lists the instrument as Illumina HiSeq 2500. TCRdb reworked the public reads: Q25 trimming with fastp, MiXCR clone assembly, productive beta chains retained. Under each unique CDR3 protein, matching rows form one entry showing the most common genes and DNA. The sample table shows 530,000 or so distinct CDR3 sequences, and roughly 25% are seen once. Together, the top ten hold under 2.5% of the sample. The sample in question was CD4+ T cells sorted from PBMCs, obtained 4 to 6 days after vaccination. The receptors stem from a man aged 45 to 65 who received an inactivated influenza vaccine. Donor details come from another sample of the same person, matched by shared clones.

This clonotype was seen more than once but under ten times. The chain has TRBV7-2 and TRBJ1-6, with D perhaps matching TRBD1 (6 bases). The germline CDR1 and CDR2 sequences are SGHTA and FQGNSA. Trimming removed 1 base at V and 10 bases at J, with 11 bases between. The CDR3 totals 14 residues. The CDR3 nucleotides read TGTGCCAGCAGCTTAGGCAGGGGAGGCTCACCCCTCCACTTT. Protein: CASSLGRGGSPLHF.

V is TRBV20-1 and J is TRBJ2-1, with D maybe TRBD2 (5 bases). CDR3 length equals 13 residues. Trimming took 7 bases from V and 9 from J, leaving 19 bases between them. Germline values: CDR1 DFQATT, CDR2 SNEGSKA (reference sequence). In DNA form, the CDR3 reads TGCAGTGGAAGGCTAGCTTTAAAGGGTGAGCAGTTCTTC. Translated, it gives CSGRLALKGEQFF.

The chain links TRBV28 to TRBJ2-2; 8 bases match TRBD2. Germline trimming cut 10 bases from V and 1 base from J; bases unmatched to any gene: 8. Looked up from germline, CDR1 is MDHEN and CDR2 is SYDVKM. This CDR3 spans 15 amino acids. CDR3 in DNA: TGTGCCATCAAAGCGGGGGTCCAGAACACCGGGGAGCTGTTTTTT. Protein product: CAIKAGVQNTGELFF. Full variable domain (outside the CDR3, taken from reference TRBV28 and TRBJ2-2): DVKVTQSSRYLVKRTGEKVFLECVQDMDHENMFWYRQDPGLGLRLIYFSYDVKMKEKGDIPEGYSVSREKKERFSLILESASTNQTSMYLCAIKAGVQNTGELFFGEGSRLTVL.

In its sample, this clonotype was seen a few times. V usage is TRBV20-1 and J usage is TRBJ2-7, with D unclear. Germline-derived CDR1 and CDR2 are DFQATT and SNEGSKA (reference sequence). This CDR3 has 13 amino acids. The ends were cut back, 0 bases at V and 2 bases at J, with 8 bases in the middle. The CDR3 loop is CSARDFSTYEQYF. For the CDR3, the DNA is TGCAGTGCTAGAGATTTCAGTACCTACGAGCAGTACTTC.

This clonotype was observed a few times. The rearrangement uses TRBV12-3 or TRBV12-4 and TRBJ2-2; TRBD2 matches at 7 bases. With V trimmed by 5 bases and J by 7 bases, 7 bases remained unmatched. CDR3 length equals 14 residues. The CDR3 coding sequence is TGTGCCAGCAGTCTAAGCGGGACGGACGGGGAGCTGTTTTTT. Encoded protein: CASSLSGTDGELFF.

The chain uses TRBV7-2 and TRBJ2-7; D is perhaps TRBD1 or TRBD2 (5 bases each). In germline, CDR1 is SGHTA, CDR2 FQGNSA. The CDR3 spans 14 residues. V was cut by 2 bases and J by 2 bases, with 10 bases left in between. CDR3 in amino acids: CASSLSRGPYEQYF. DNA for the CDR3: TGTGCCAGCAGCTTATCTCGGGGCCCCTACGAGCAGTACTTC.

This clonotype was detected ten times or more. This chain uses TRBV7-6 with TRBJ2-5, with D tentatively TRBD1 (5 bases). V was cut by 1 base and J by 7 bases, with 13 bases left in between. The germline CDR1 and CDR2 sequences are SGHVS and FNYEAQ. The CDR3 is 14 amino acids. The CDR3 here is CASSLGGVQGTQYF. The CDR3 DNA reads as TGTGCCAGCAGCTTAGGGGGCGTTCAGGGGACCCAGTACTTC.

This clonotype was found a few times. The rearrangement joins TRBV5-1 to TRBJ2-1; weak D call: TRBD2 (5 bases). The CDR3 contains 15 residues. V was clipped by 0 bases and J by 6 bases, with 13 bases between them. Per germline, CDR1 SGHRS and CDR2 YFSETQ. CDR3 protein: CASSLVAGGTNEQFF. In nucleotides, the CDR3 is TGCGCCAGCAGCTTGGTCGCGGGTGGCACCAATGAGCAGTTCTTC.

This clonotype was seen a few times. The CDR3 spells CASSRDLQPLHF. DNA of the CDR3: TGTGCCAGCAGTCGGGACCTTCAACCCCTCCACTTT. J is TRBJ1-6 and V is TRBV12-3 or TRBV12-4, with D possibly TRBD1 on 5 matching bases. The CDR3 consists of 12 residues. V was shortened by 5 bases and J by 12 bases, with 11 bases between the two germline ends.

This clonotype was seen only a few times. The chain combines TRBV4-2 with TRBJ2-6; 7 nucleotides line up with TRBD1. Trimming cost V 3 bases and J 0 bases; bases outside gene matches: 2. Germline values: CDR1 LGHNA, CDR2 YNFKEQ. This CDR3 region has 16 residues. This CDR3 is CASSHGDSSGANVLTF. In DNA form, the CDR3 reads TGTGCCAGCAGCCATGGGGACAGCTCTGGGGCCAACGTCCTGACTTTC.